This T cell receptor beta chain is from a study of T-cell memory formation after mild COVID-19. This CDR3 has 17 residues. Per the germline V gene, CDR1 is SGHAT and CDR2 is FQNNGV. The germline V and J ends were trimmed by 3 bases and 3 bases, with 19 bases remaining between them. Overall study results and limits: Whether day 37 second-wave clones are SARS-CoV-2-specific was not confirmed.

About this clonotype: Its cognate antigen is unknown.

TCRdb re-called the 5' RACE reads with MiXCR, one entry per CDR3 protein. Among 300,000 to 350,000 distinct CDR3 sequences listed, roughly 21% were seen once. The TCR sequence derives from a man between 18 and 35 years old who had mild COVID-19 (a few samples of this study predate the infection). Cell type and time point are not known. The chain links TRBV11-2 to TRBJ2-3; D might be TRBD1 or TRBD2, each matching 6 bases. The sequenced sample was PBMCs or a T cell subset sorted from them (not recorded which). In nucleotides, the CDR3 is TGTGCCAGCAGCTTCTTTCTCGGGGGCGAGGGTACAGATACGCAGTATTTT. Its translation: CASSFFLGGEGTDTQYF.